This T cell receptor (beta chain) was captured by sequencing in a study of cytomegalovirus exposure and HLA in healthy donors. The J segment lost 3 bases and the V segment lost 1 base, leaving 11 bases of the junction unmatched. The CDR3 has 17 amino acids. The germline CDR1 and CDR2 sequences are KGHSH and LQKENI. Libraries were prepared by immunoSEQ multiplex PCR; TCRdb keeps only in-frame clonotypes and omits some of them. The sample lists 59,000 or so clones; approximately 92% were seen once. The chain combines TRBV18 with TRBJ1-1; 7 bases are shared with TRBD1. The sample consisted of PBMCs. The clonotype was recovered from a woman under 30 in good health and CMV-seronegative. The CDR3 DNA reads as TGTGCCAGCTCACCACGACAGGGTGGCGGTTGGGACACTGAAGCTTTCTTT. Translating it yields CASSPRQGGGWDTEAFF.